Here is one T cell receptor beta chain with its context. What it binds is not known. The entry originates in a study of vaccination effects on CD4 cells after COVID-19. Findings and caveats of the study: Cross-reaction with common cold coronaviruses was seen in only 1 of 255 vaccine-induced clones from healthy vaccinees. The study found marked clonal contraction of infection- and vaccine-induced clones late after vaccination.

Before any sequencing was done, the ViraFEST assay used viral peptide pools to expand antigen-specific CD4+ T cells. The culture ran for around ten days before CD4+ T cells were isolated. Nucleocapsid antibodies stayed negative before and after vaccination, showing no earlier SARS-CoV-2 infection. CDR1 SGHRS and CDR2 YFSETQ come from the germline V gene. The CDR3 totals 16 residues. J lost 2 bases, V lost 3 bases, and 5 bases had no gene match. TCRdb's table, derived via immunoSEQ multiplex PCR, lists solely in-frame clones and lacks some. The repertoire includes around 79,000 clones, 78% of them detected once, and about 10% sits in the top ten.

This chain connects TRBV5-1 to TRBJ2-5, with TRBD2 identical over 12 bases. This TCR was sampled from a human donor who received a COVID-19 vaccine. Sequencing used CD4+ T cells from PBMCs cultured with SARS-CoV-2 spike peptides, obtained before COVID-19 vaccination. The CDR3 spells CASSSSTSGGQETQYF. In DNA form, the CDR3 reads TGCGCCAGCAGCTCCAGTACTAGCGGGGGGCAAGAGACCCAGTACTTC.